These T cell receptor beta chains were read from a single sample in a study of blood T cells in healthy people across ages. From the 5' RACE reads, TCRdb called clonotypes with MiXCR, one entry per CDR3 protein. The sample includes around 1,700,000 distinct CDR3 sequences, about 28% of them seen just once. Source material: blood. The receptors shown here come from a woman in her twenties or thirties in good health. Both conserved end residues are part of each CDR3. The D gene is left open where the match is weak. Clone size is shown for a subset of rows, as once, few, many or a class of expanded clone.

D: TRBD2
J: TRBJ2-1
V: TRBV14
size: NA
DNA: TGTGCCAGCAGCCAAGGCGAGAGGCTACTAGCGTGGGAGAGGAATGAGCAGTTCTTC
CDR3: CASSQGERLLAWERNEQFF

D: NA
J: TRBJ1-5
V: TRBV6-1
size: NA
DNA: TGTGCCAGCAACCTGAGGGGAAAACAGCCCCAGCATTTT
CDR3: CASNLRGKQPQHF

D: TRBD2
J: TRBJ2-1
V: TRBV12-3/TRBV12-4
size: NA
DNA: TGTGCCAGCAGTGTGACTAGAGGGAGGGCCAATGAGCAGTTCTTC
CDR3: CASSVTRGRANEQFF

D: NA
J: TRBJ2-7
V: TRBV29-1
size: many
DNA: TGCAGCGTTTCCGAGGGGAGGAGCGGCTACGAGCAGTACTTC
CDR3: CSVSEGRSGYEQYF

D: NA
J: TRBJ2-3
V: TRBV6-6
size: few
DNA: TGTGCCAGCAGTTACGGTATTGTAGGGGGCACAGATACGCAGTATTTT
CDR3: CASSYGIVGGTDTQYF

D: NA
J: TRBJ2-7
V: TRBV6-6
size: few
DNA: TGTGCCAGCAGTCCCAGTCGGGCGGCGGGCGAGCAGTACTTC
CDR3: CASSPSRAAGEQYF

D: NA
J: TRBJ1-5
V: TRBV12-3/TRBV12-4
size: few
DNA: TGTGCCAGCAGTTTCGGTAATAGCAATCAGCCCCAGCATTTT
CDR3: CASSFGNSNQPQHF

D: TRBD2
J: TRBJ2-4
V: TRBV7-2
size: many
DNA: TGTGCCAGCAGCTTAGGGACTAGCGGGGGAAACATTCAGTACTTC
CDR3: CASSLGTSGGNIQYF

D: NA
J: TRBJ1-6
V: TRBV7-6
size: NA
DNA: TGTGCCAGCAGCTTAGGGACCCTCTATAATTCACCCCTCCACTTT
CDR3: CASSLGTLYNSPLHF

D: TRBD2
J: TRBJ2-1
V: TRBV12-3/TRBV12-4
size: NA
DNA: TGTGCCAGCAGTACTAGCGGGGGGCCTTGGAATGAGCAGTTCTTC
CDR3: CASSTSGGPWNEQFF

D: NA
J: TRBJ2-5
V: TRBV2
size: NA
DNA: TGTGCCAGCAAAGACGAGGACCAAGAGACCCAGTACTTC
CDR3: CASKDEDQETQYF

D: NA
J: TRBJ1-2
V: TRBV6-5
size: many
DNA: TGTGCCAGCAGTGGACGAGCCTCCTATGGCTACACCTTC
CDR3: CASSGRASYGYTF

D: NA
J: TRBJ2-7
V: TRBV5-1
size: few
DNA: TGCGCCAGCAGCTGGGACAATGGCGAGCAGTACTTC
CDR3: CASSWDNGEQYF

D: TRBD1
J: TRBJ2-1
V: TRBV24-1
size: few
DNA: TGTGCCACCGGGACCGGGACAGGAGCTAATGAGCAGTTCTTC
CDR3: CATGTGTGANEQFF

D: TRBD1
J: TRBJ1-6
V: TRBV7-2
size: many
DNA: TGTGCCAGCAGCCCGACAGGGCCTTTGGAGTCCCTCCACTTT
CDR3: CASSPTGPLESLHF

D: TRBD1
J: TRBJ2-1
V: TRBV12-3/TRBV12-4
size: many
DNA: TGTGCCAGCAGTCCCTCCGGGACAGAGAGCTACAATGAGCAGTTCTTC
CDR3: CASSPSGTESYNEQFF

D: TRBD1
J: TRBJ2-7
V: TRBV13
size: NA
DNA: TGTGCCAGCAGTTCAAGACAGGGGAGAAGCTACGAGCAGTACTTC
CDR3: CASSSRQGRSYEQYF

D: TRBD2
J: TRBJ2-3
V: TRBV5-1
size: NA
DNA: TGCGCCAGCAGCCCGGAACCCACTAGCGGGGGGGCCTCCCACACAGATACGCAGTATTTT
CDR3: CASSPEPTSGGASHTDTQYF

D: NA
J: TRBJ2-1
V: TRBV7-2
size: many
DNA: TGTGCCAGCAGCCAAGACTGGCGAAATGAGCAGTTCTTC
CDR3: CASSQDWRNEQFF

D: NA
J: TRBJ1-1
V: TRBV5-1
size: NA
DNA: TGCGCCAGCAGCGTGGATGGACAGAGGGGAAACACTGAAGCTTTCTTT
CDR3: CASSVDGQRGNTEAFF

D: NA
J: TRBJ1-1
V: TRBV12-3/TRBV12-4
size: once
DNA: TGTGCCAGCAGTTATCAGGGAGATTTCACTGAAGCTTTCTTT
CDR3: CASSYQGDFTEAFF

D: NA
J: TRBJ1-2
V: TRBV4-3
size: many
DNA: TGCGCCAGCAGCCGTGGGAGGAGGGATGGCTACACCTTC
CDR3: CASSRGRRDGYTF

D: TRBD1
J: TRBJ1-4
V: TRBV20-1
size: once
DNA: TGCAGTGCTAGGGGACAGGGTCGAGGAGAAAAACGGTTTTTT
CDR3: CSARGQGRGEKRFF

D: NA
J: TRBJ1-4
V: TRBV7-9
size: few
DNA: TGTGCCAGCAGGGCCGGGACCCGGAATGAAAAACTGTTTTTT
CDR3: CASRAGTRNEKLFF

D: TRBD1
J: TRBJ2-7
V: TRBV12-5
size: many
DNA: TGTGCTAGTGGCCCCCGACAGGGGTACGAGCAGTACTTC
CDR3: CASGPRQGYEQYF

D: TRBD2
J: TRBJ2-7
V: TRBV20-1
size: many
DNA: TGCAGTGTGACTAGCGGGGTCAGCTCCTACGAGCAGTACTTC
CDR3: CSVTSGVSSYEQYF

D: NA
J: TRBJ2-5
V: TRBV7-9
size: NA
DNA: TGTGCCAGCAGCTTGACTGGCTCGATAGAGACCCAGTACTTC
CDR3: CASSLTGSIETQYF

D: TRBD1
J: TRBJ1-6
V: TRBV28
size: NA
DNA: TGTGCCAGCAAGACAGGGATTAATTCACCCCTCCACTTT
CDR3: CASKTGINSPLHF